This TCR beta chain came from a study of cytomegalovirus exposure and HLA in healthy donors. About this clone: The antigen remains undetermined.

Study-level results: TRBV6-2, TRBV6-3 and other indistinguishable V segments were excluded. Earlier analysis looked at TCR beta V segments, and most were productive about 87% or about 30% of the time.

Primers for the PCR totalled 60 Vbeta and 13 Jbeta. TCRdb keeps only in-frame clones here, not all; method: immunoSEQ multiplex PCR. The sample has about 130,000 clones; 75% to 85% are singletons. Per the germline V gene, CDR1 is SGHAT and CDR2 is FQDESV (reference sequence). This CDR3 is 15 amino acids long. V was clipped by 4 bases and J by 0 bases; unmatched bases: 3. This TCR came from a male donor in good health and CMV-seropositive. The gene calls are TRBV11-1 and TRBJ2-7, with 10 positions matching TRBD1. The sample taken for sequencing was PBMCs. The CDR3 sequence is CASSYRDRGSYEQYF. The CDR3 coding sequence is TGTGCCAGCAGCTACCGGGACAGGGGCTCCTACGAGCAGTACTTC.